This TCR beta chain is drawn from a study of control samples from healthy donors and cancer patients. V was shortened by 4 bases and J by 7 bases, with 16 bases between the two germline ends. The CDR3 is 14 residues long. Per germline, CDR1 SGHDN and CDR2 FVKESK. Here immunoSEQ multiplex PCR was the method, and the copy in TCRdb shows in-frame clones only, minus some. The sample yields around 40,000 clones, 80% to 95% seen once. The chain employs TRBV14 and TRBJ1-2; D unresolved. This receptor was identified in a woman between 40 and 55 years old with head and neck cancer. Sequenced material: PBMCs. Written as DNA, the CDR3 is TGTGCCAGCAGCCCAAGTTGGCGAGATGGTGGCTACACCTTC. It translates to CASSPSWRDGGYTF. Complete variable domain (other parts from reference TRBV14 and TRBJ1-2): EAGVTQFPSHSVIEKGQTVTLRCDPISGHDNLYWYRRVMGKEIKFLLHFVKESKQDESGMPNNRFLAERTGGTYSTLKVQPAELEDSGVYFCASSPSWRDGGYTFGSGTRLTVV.